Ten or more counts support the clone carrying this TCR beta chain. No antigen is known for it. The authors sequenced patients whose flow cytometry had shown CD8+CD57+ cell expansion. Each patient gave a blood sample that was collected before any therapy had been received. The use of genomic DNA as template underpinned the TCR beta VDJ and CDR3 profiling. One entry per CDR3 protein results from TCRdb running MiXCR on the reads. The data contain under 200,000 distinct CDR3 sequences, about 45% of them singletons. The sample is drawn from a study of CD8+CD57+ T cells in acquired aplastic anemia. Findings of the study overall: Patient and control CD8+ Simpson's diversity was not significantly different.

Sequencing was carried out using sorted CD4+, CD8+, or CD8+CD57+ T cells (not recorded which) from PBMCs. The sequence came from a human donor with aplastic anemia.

The CDR3: CASSVSGAGWEQETQYF. For the CDR3, the DNA is TGTGCCAGCAGTGTGTCCGGGGCAGGGTGGGAGCAAGAGACCCAGTACTTC. The chain links TRBV2 to TRBJ2-5; either TRBD1 or TRBD2 may supply D (5 bases each). The CDR3 runs 17 residues. CDR1 is SNHLY and CDR2 is FYNNEI in the germline V gene. The germline V and J ends were trimmed by 4 bases and 2 bases, with 20 bases remaining between them.